This is a list of T cell receptor beta chains from one sample in a study of vaccination and CD4 T cells after COVID-19. For these receptors, no antigen is known. TCRdb independently ran MiXCR on the PCR reads; one entry per CDR3 protein. The repertoire holds more than 11,000 distinct CDR3 sequences, 29% seen once, with roughly 19% in the top ten. The input for sequencing was CD4+ T cells from blood, cultured in vitro, taken before SARS-CoV-2 vaccination. The origin of the receptors is a human donor who received a COVID-19 vaccine. Each CDR3 is given with its conserved first and last residue. Fields, in order: clone size, D gene, J gene, V gene, CDR3 DNA, CDR3 protein. A D gene is named only where the DNA matches it firmly. Expanded clones get a size class; other rows say once, few or many, or leave the size out.

>once|-|TRBJ2-5|TRBV15
TGTGCCGCCAGCAGGGACAAAACGAGGGAGACCCAGTACTTC
CAASRDKTRETQYF
>-|-|TRBJ1-2|TRBV6-2/TRBV6-3
TGTGCCAGCAGTTATGGGACGAACGGCTTCATCGGCTACACCTTC
CASSYGTNGFIGYTF
>-|TRBD2|TRBJ2-3|TRBV20-1
TGCAGTGCTAGACCTAGTACTGGGACTAGCGGGGTGCGAGATACGCAGTATTTT
CSARPSTGTSGVRDTQYF
>-|TRBD1|TRBJ1-2|TRBV7-2
TGTGCCAGCAGAGACTTCACAGGGGGCGGTGGCTACACCTTC
CASRDFTGGGGYTF
>-|TRBD2|TRBJ2-3|TRBV18
TGTGCCAGCTCACCACCGAGCGGGGGGGCTTTCACAGATACGCAGTATTTT
CASSPPSGGAFTDTQYF
>-|-|TRBJ1-1|TRBV6-5
TGTGCCAGCAGTTTCGCGAGTTATCCGAACACTGAAGCTTTCTTT
CASSFASYPNTEAFF
>few|-|TRBJ1-2|TRBV6-1
TGTGCCAGCAGGTCCCCAGGCTTGGGTGGCTACACCTTC
CASRSPGLGGYTF
>-|-|TRBJ2-2|TRBV21-1
TGTGCCAGCAGCAAAGCTGTGGCGGACACCGGGGAGCTGTTTTTT
CASSKAVADTGELFF
>few|TRBD2|TRBJ2-5|TRBV14
TGTGCCAGCAGCCACAGAGCGGGGGCGGGGACCCAGTACTTC
CASSHRAGAGTQYF
>few|-|TRBJ2-2|TRBV5-1
TGCGCCAGCAGCCTCCGGGACCAGATGGTCGGGGAGCTGTTTTTT
CASSLRDQMVGELFF
>few|-|TRBJ1-5|TRBV19
TGTGCCAGTAGCCACCGGAACCGGGACACCTCGGGTGCCCAGCCCCAGCATTTT
CASSHRNRDTSGAQPQHF